The source of this TCR beta chain is a study of human thymus T cells. From germline, CDR1 is KGHSH and CDR2 LQKENI. This CDR3 comprises 13 residues. V lost 3 bases and J lost 2, with 7 bases in between. TCRdb's copy holds only in-frame clones and misses some; the assay was immunoSEQ multiplex PCR. The sample holds tens of thousands of clones, 94% seen once. Remarks on this clone: Other nucleotide sequences in the sample specify the same CDR3.

This receptor was identified in a boy under two years old with a congenital heart defect but otherwise immunologically healthy. What was sequenced was blood. The V gene is TRBV18, the J gene TRBJ1-1, with D uncertain. The chain's CDR3 is CASSPPVNTEAFF. CDR3 sequence (DNA): TGTGCCAGCTCACCGCCAGTTAACACTGAAGCTTTCTTT. Drawing the rest from reference TRBV18 and TRBJ1-1, the complete variable domain is NAGVMQNPRHLVRRRGQEARLRCSPMKGHSHVYWYRQLPEEGLKFMVYLQKENIIDESGMPKERFSAEFPKEGPSILRIQQVVRGDSAAYFCASSPPVNTEAFFGQGTRLTVV.